Listed below are T cell receptor beta chains from one sample, sequenced in a study of T cell responses to AZD1222 COVID-19 vaccine. The repertoire was sequenced with immunoSEQ multiplex PCR; TCRdb's copy has only in-frame clones and lacks some. The data show some 150,000 clones, roughly 86% seen once. Sequenced material: peripheral blood, taken 28 days after the second dose of the MenACWY control vaccine. All receptors come from an adult who received the MenACWY meningococcal vaccine as a control. The CDR3 runs from the conserved cysteine through the conserved F or W. Fields, in order: CDR3 length, J gene, clone size, D gene, V gene, CDR3 protein, CDR3 DNA. The D gene is left open where the match is weak. Clone size appears in some rows only: once, few, many, or a class for an expanded clone.

len: 15
j_gene: TRBJ1-3
abundance: .
d_gene: .
v_gene: TRBV9
CDR3aa: CASSTPGVTGNTIYF
CDR3nt: TGTGCCAGCAGCACCCCGGGGGTAACGGGAAACACCATATATTTT

len: 16
j_gene: TRBJ2-1
abundance: .
d_gene: .
v_gene: TRBV23-1
CDR3aa: CASSQLNRERYNEQFF
CDR3nt: TGCGCCAGCAGTCAATTAAATCGGGAGCGCTACAATGAGCAGTTCTTC

len: 16
j_gene: TRBJ1-5
abundance: .
d_gene: .
v_gene: TRBV19
CDR3aa: CASSPIDRSDNQPQHF
CDR3nt: TGTGCCAGTAGCCCCATCGACAGGAGCGACAATCAGCCCCAGCATTTT

len: 14
j_gene: TRBJ2-3
abundance: .
d_gene: TRBD1
v_gene: TRBV19
CDR3aa: CASKSRGRGDTQYF
CDR3nt: TGTGCCAGCAAGAGCAGGGGGCGCGGAGATACGCAGTATTTT

len: 15
j_gene: TRBJ2-7
abundance: .
d_gene: .
v_gene: TRBV7-6
CDR3aa: CASSHAGLGSYEQYF
CDR3nt: TGTGCCAGCAGCCACGCCGGGCTAGGATCCTACGAGCAGTACTTC

len: 13
j_gene: TRBJ1-5
abundance: .
d_gene: TRBD1
v_gene: TRBV18
CDR3aa: CASCTGGDQPQHF
CDR3nt: TGTGCCAGCTGCACAGGGGGCGATCAGCCCCAGCATTTT

len: 14
j_gene: TRBJ1-4
abundance: .
d_gene: .
v_gene: TRBV7-2
CDR3aa: CASSRQRGNEKLFF
CDR3nt: TGTGCCAGCAGCCGCCAGAGGGGTAATGAAAAACTGTTTTTT

len: 14
j_gene: TRBJ2-7
abundance: once
d_gene: TRBD1
v_gene: TRBV2
CDR3aa: CASRGGQGNYEQYF
CDR3nt: TGTGCCAGCAGGGGGGGACAGGGAAACTACGAGCAGTACTTC

len: 14
j_gene: TRBJ2-3
abundance: .
d_gene: .
v_gene: TRBV7-3
CDR3aa: CASSPNHPTDTQYF
CDR3nt: TGTGCCAGCAGCCCCAACCACCCTACGGATACGCAGTATTTT

len: 13
j_gene: TRBJ2-5
abundance: .
d_gene: .
v_gene: TRBV10-3
CDR3aa: CAISRDLEETQYF
CDR3nt: TGTGCCATCAGTCGGGACTTAGAAGAGACCCAGTACTTC

len: 15
j_gene: TRBJ1-1
abundance: .
d_gene: .
v_gene: TRBV9
CDR3aa: CASSVVAGIDTEAFF
CDR3nt: TGTGCCAGCAGCGTAGTTGCGGGAATTGACACTGAAGCTTTCTTT

len: 14
j_gene: TRBJ2-5
abundance: .
d_gene: .
v_gene: TRBV6-2/TRBV6-3
CDR3aa: CASSPRDRRETQYF
CDR3nt: TGTGCCAGCAGTCCCCGGGACCGCCGGGAGACCCAGTACTTC

len: 15
j_gene: TRBJ1-1
abundance: few
d_gene: .
v_gene: TRBV6-5
CDR3aa: CASSYSGQKNTEAFF
CDR3nt: TGTGCCAGCAGTTACTCCGGACAGAAGAACACTGAAGCTTTCTTT

len: 15
j_gene: TRBJ1-6
abundance: .
d_gene: TRBD1
v_gene: TRBV3-1/TRBV3-2
CDR3aa: CASSQATGGSSPLHF
CDR3nt: TGTGCCAGCAGCCAAGCGACAGGGGGATCTTCACCCCTCCACTTT

len: 13
j_gene: TRBJ2-7
abundance: .
d_gene: TRBD1
v_gene: TRBV19
CDR3aa: CASTTGTGNEQYF
CDR3nt: TGTGCCAGTACAACCGGGACAGGGAACGAGCAGTACTTC

len: 14
j_gene: TRBJ1-5
abundance: .
d_gene: TRBD1
v_gene: TRBV6-5
CDR3aa: CASSSDRAGQPQHF
CDR3nt: TGTGCCAGCAGTTCGGACAGGGCGGGACAGCCCCAGCATTTT

len: 13
j_gene: TRBJ2-7
abundance: .
d_gene: .
v_gene: TRBV9
CDR3aa: CASSVEPNYEQYF
CDR3nt: TGTGCCAGCAGCGTAGAGCCAAACTACGAGCAGTACTTC

len: 15
j_gene: TRBJ1-6
abundance: .
d_gene: .
v_gene: TRBV7-2
CDR3aa: CASTPTDSRGSPLHF
CDR3nt: TGTGCCAGCACCCCTACGGACAGCAGGGGTTCACCCCTCCACTTT

len: 14
j_gene: TRBJ1-4
abundance: .
d_gene: TRBD1
v_gene: TRBV18
CDR3aa: CASSPGTGNEKLFF
CDR3nt: TGTGCCAGCTCACCAGGGACAGGGAATGAAAAACTGTTTTTT

len: 15
j_gene: TRBJ1-6
abundance: .
d_gene: TRBD1
v_gene: TRBV5-1
CDR3aa: CASSRDSHYNSPLHF
CDR3nt: TGCGCCAGCAGCCGGGACAGCCACTATAATTCACCCCTCCACTTT

len: 16
j_gene: TRBJ2-1
abundance: .
d_gene: TRBD1
v_gene: TRBV20-1
CDR3aa: CSASGAARDRGNEQFF
CDR3nt: TGCAGTGCTAGTGGGGCCGCCCGGGACAGGGGCAATGAGCAGTTCTTC

len: 17
j_gene: TRBJ1-2
abundance: .
d_gene: .
v_gene: TRBV7-2
CDR3aa: CASSDPRGRRDIYGYTF
CDR3nt: TGTGCCAGCAGCGACCCGAGGGGTCGCAGGGATATCTATGGCTACACCTTC

len: 15
j_gene: TRBJ1-2
abundance: .
d_gene: .
v_gene: TRBV4-1
CDR3aa: CASSPNPTGASGYTF
CDR3nt: TGCGCCAGCAGCCCGAACCCGACAGGAGCGAGTGGCTACACCTTC

len: 14
j_gene: TRBJ1-4
abundance: .
d_gene: .
v_gene: TRBV27
CDR3aa: CASGSPGAREKLFF
CDR3nt: TGTGCCAGTGGATCCCCGGGGGCGCGCGAAAAACTGTTTTTT

len: 14
j_gene: TRBJ2-1
abundance: .
d_gene: .
v_gene: TRBV29-1
CDR3aa: CSVESSGRYNEQFF
CDR3nt: TGCAGCGTTGAATCATCTGGAAGGTACAATGAGCAGTTCTTC

len: 14
j_gene: TRBJ2-3
abundance: few
d_gene: .
v_gene: TRBV14
CDR3aa: CASSQDRVADTQYF
CDR3nt: TGTGCCAGCAGCCAAGATCGAGTGGCAGATACGCAGTATTTT

len: 15
j_gene: TRBJ1-5
abundance: .
d_gene: .
v_gene: TRBV9
CDR3aa: CASSVEAHGNQPQHF
CDR3nt: TGTGCCAGCAGCGTAGAAGCCCACGGGAATCAGCCCCAGCATTTT

len: 15
j_gene: TRBJ1-1
abundance: .
d_gene: .
v_gene: TRBV10-3
CDR3aa: CAHSLRTPPGTEAFF
CDR3nt: TGTGCCCACTCGCTTCGGACACCGCCTGGGACTGAAGCTTTCTTT

len: 15
j_gene: TRBJ2-5
abundance: .
d_gene: .
v_gene: TRBV27
CDR3aa: CASSLFGVGKETQYF
CDR3nt: TGTGCCAGCAGTCTATTCGGGGTAGGGAAAGAGACCCAGTACTTC

len: 14
j_gene: TRBJ1-3
abundance: .
d_gene: .
v_gene: TRBV30
CDR3aa: CAWNPGPWGNTIYF
CDR3nt: TGTGCCTGGAATCCGGGACCTTGGGGAAACACCATATATTTT

len: 15
j_gene: TRBJ2-3
abundance: .
d_gene: .
v_gene: TRBV25-1
CDR3aa: CASSEYGGGTDTQYF
CDR3nt: TGTGCCAGCAGTGAATATGGGGGCGGGACAGATACGCAGTATTTT

len: 14
j_gene: TRBJ1-6
abundance: .
d_gene: .
v_gene: TRBV11-2
CDR3aa: CASSLESTIGPLHF
CDR3nt: TGTGCCAGCAGCTTAGAGTCTACCATCGGACCCCTCCACTTT

len: 16
j_gene: TRBJ2-3
abundance: .
d_gene: .
v_gene: TRBV28
CDR3aa: CASLTVGADNTDTQYF
CDR3nt: TGTGCCAGCCTAACCGTGGGGGCGGACAACACAGATACGCAGTATTTT

len: 16
j_gene: TRBJ2-3
abundance: once
d_gene: .
v_gene: TRBV28
CDR3aa: CASKGRLGIGTDTQYF
CDR3nt: TGTGCCAGCAAGGGTAGGCTAGGGATCGGCACAGATACGCAGTATTTT

len: 15
j_gene: TRBJ1-2
abundance: .
d_gene: .
v_gene: TRBV7-5
CDR3aa: CARSLGGRISYGYTF
CDR3nt: TGTGCCAGAAGCTTAGGGGGCCGGATTTCCTATGGCTACACCTTC

len: 16
j_gene: TRBJ2-7
abundance: .
d_gene: .
v_gene: TRBV28
CDR3aa: CASSSADRGAAYEQYF
CDR3nt: TGTGCCAGCAGTTCTGCGGATCGGGGTGCGGCCTACGAGCAGTACTTC

len: 11
j_gene: TRBJ2-3
abundance: .
d_gene: .
v_gene: TRBV11-1
CDR3aa: CASKKTDTQYF
CDR3nt: TGTGCCAGCAAAAAAACAGATACGCAGTATTTT

len: 14
j_gene: TRBJ1-6
abundance: .
d_gene: .
v_gene: TRBV30
CDR3aa: CAWNAGRSQSPLHF
CDR3nt: TGTGCCTGGAATGCTGGCAGATCCCAGTCACCCCTCCACTTT

len: 16
j_gene: TRBJ2-1
abundance: .
d_gene: TRBD2
v_gene: TRBV19
CDR3aa: CASTPGGGSSYNEQFF
CDR3nt: TGTGCCAGTACCCCCGGGGGGGGGAGCTCCTACAATGAGCAGTTCTTC

len: 15
j_gene: TRBJ1-1
abundance: .
d_gene: TRBD1
v_gene: TRBV18
CDR3aa: CASSPDRIMNTEAFF
CDR3nt: TGTGCCAGCTCACCGGACAGGATCATGAACACTGAAGCTTTCTTT

len: 14
j_gene: TRBJ1-1
abundance: .
d_gene: .
v_gene: TRBV7-3
CDR3aa: CASSSDSSWSEAFF
CDR3nt: TGTGCCAGCAGCTCAGACAGCTCTTGGAGTGAAGCTTTCTTT

len: 15
j_gene: TRBJ2-2
abundance: .
d_gene: TRBD1
v_gene: TRBV5-6
CDR3aa: CASSWDRGSTGELFF
CDR3nt: TGTGCCAGCAGCTGGGACAGGGGGTCTACCGGGGAGCTGTTTTTT

len: 15
j_gene: TRBJ1-4
abundance: .
d_gene: .
v_gene: TRBV25-1
CDR3aa: CASSENRPTNEKLFF
CDR3nt: TGTGCCAGCAGTGAAAACAGGCCAACTAATGAAAAACTGTTTTTT

len: 16
j_gene: TRBJ2-2
abundance: few
d_gene: TRBD1
v_gene: TRBV6-6
CDR3aa: CASSRSGTDNTGELFF
CDR3nt: TGTGCCAGCAGTCGATCCGGGACAGACAACACCGGGGAGCTGTTTTTT

len: 18
j_gene: TRBJ1-5
abundance: .
d_gene: .
v_gene: TRBV7-2
CDR3aa: CASSSPPGQTISNQPQHF
CDR3nt: TGTGCCAGCAGCTCTCCCCCGGGGCAGACTATTAGCAATCAGCCCCAGCATTTT

len: 15
j_gene: TRBJ1-5
abundance: .
d_gene: TRBD1
v_gene: TRBV3-1/TRBV3-2
CDR3aa: CASSLDRGQYQPQHF
CDR3nt: TGTGCCAGCAGCCTCGACAGGGGCCAGTATCAGCCCCAGCATTTT

len: 14
j_gene: TRBJ1-4
abundance: .
d_gene: .
v_gene: TRBV6-2/TRBV6-3
CDR3aa: CASSPDWEGEKLFF
CDR3nt: TGTGCCAGCAGCCCCGACTGGGAGGGAGAAAAACTGTTTTTT

len: 16
j_gene: TRBJ2-1
abundance: .
d_gene: TRBD2
v_gene: TRBV30
CDR3aa: CATPRGGRSDYNEQFF
CDR3nt: TGTGCCACCCCGCGGGGAGGGAGGTCCGACTACAATGAGCAGTTCTTC

len: 15
j_gene: TRBJ2-7
abundance: .
d_gene: TRBD1
v_gene: TRBV7-6
CDR3aa: CASSLAGTGAYEQYF
CDR3nt: TGTGCCAGCAGCTTAGCTGGGACAGGGGCCTACGAGCAGTACTTC

len: 14
j_gene: TRBJ2-7
abundance: few
d_gene: .
v_gene: TRBV4-2
CDR3aa: CASSQGDSAYEQYF
CDR3nt: TGTGCCAGCAGCCAAGGGGACTCAGCCTACGAGCAGTACTTC

len: 15
j_gene: TRBJ2-3
abundance: .
d_gene: .
v_gene: TRBV7-8
CDR3aa: CASSLIGRGGDTQYF
CDR3nt: TGTGCCAGCAGCTTAATCGGCAGGGGAGGGGATACGCAGTATTTT

len: 13
j_gene: TRBJ2-5
abundance: once
d_gene: .
v_gene: TRBV12-3/TRBV12-4
CDR3aa: CASSFDGQETQYF
CDR3nt: TGTGCCAGCAGTTTTGACGGACAAGAGACCCAGTACTTC

len: 13
j_gene: TRBJ1-2
abundance: once
d_gene: .
v_gene: TRBV27
CDR3aa: CASSFLNYYGYTF
CDR3nt: TGTGCCAGCAGTTTCTTAAACTACTATGGCTACACCTTC

len: 13
j_gene: TRBJ2-3
abundance: .
d_gene: .
v_gene: TRBV18
CDR3aa: CASSPPRANTQYF
CDR3nt: TGTGCCAGCTCACCACCCAGGGCAAATACGCAGTATTTT

len: 15
j_gene: TRBJ1-5
abundance: .
d_gene: .
v_gene: TRBV5-5
CDR3aa: CASSLEGGSNQPQHF
CDR3nt: TGTGCCAGCAGCTTGGAGGGGGGAAGCAATCAGCCCCAGCATTTT

len: 12
j_gene: TRBJ1-2
abundance: .
d_gene: TRBD1
v_gene: TRBV12-3/TRBV12-4
CDR3aa: CASSTYRGGYTF
CDR3nt: TGTGCCAGCAGTACCTACAGGGGTGGCTACACCTTC

len: 13
j_gene: TRBJ1-1
abundance: .
d_gene: .
v_gene: TRBV6-5
CDR3aa: CASSLDLNTEAFF
CDR3nt: TGTGCCAGCAGTCTCGACTTGAACACTGAAGCTTTCTTT

len: 15
j_gene: TRBJ1-1
abundance: .
d_gene: .
v_gene: TRBV2
CDR3aa: CASSEYGTGTTEAFF
CDR3nt: TGTGCCAGCAGTGAATACGGTACAGGAACCACTGAAGCTTTCTTT

len: 12
j_gene: TRBJ2-7
abundance: .
d_gene: .
v_gene: TRBV28
CDR3aa: CASSLRGYEQYF
CDR3nt: TGTGCCAGCAGTCTTCGGGGGTACGAGCAGTACTTC